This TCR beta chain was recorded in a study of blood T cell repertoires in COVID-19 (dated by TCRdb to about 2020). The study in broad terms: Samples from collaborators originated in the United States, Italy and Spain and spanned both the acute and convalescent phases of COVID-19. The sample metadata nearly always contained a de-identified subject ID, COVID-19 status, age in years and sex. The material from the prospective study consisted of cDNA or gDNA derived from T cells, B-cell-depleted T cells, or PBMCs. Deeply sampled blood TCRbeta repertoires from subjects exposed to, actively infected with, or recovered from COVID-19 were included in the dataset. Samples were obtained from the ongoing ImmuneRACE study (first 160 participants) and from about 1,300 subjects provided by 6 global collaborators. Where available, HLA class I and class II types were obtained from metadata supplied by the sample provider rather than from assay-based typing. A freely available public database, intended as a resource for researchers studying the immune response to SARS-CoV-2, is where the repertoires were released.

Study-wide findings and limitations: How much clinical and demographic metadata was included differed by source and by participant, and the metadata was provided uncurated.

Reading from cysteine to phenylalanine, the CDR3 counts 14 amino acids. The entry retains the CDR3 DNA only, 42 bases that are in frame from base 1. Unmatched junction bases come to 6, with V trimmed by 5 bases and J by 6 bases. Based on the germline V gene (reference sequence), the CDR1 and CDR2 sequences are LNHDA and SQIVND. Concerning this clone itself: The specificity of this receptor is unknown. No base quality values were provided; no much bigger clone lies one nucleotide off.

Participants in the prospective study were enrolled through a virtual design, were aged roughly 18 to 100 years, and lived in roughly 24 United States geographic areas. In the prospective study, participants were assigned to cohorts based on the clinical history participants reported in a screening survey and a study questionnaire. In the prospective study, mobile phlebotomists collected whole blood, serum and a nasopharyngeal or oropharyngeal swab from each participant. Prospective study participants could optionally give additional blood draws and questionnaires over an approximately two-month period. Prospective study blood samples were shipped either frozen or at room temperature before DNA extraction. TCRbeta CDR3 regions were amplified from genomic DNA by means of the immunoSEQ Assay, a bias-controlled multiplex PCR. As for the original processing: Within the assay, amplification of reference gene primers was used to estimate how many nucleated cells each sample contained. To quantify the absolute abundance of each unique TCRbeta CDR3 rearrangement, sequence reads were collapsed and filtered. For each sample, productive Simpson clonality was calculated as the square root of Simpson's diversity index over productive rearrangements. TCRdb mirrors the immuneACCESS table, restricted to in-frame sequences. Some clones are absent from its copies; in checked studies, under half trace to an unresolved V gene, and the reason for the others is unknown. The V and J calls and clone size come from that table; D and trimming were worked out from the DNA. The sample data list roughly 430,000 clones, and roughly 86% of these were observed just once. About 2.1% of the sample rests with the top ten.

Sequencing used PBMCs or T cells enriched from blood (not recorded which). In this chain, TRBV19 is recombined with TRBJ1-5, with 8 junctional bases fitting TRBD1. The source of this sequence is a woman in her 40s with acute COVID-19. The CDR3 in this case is CASSPQGAIQPQHF. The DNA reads TGTGCCAGTAGTCCCCAGGGGGCGATTCAGCCCCAGCATTTT.